This T cell receptor beta chain appears in the sequencing data of a study of blood T cell repertoires in COVID-19. Overall study: The United States, Italy and Spain provided the acute and convalescent COVID-19 samples. PBMCs, B-cell-depleted T cells, or T cells were the source of the cDNA or gDNA that made up the material.

Followed longitudinally, the Seattle patients had been enrolled during active infection. As handled by the study authors: Reference gene primer amplification in the assay estimated nucleated cell counts. The data were produced by immunoSEQ multiplex PCR, yet TCRdb's version contains in-frame clones alone and is incomplete. The V and J calls and the clone size are those of that table, but D and trimming were determined from the DNA. The sample carries 250,000 to 300,000 clones, 88% recorded once. The CDR3 length is 16 residues. Germline CDR1 and CDR2: KGHSH and LQKENI. V lost 6 bases to trimming and J lost 1 base; unmatched junction nucleotides: 11.

The chain recombines TRBV18 with TRBJ2-5, with TRBD1 identical over 7 bases. What was sequenced was peripheral blood. The receptor was derived from a woman aged 30 to 39 with COVID-19, enrolled during active disease. The CDR3 loop is CASSLTGRSIQETQYF. In DNA form, the CDR3 reads TGTGCCAGCTCGTTGACAGGGCGATCGATCCAAGAGACCCAGTACTTC.